Shown below are 31 T cell receptor beta chains from a single sample sequenced in a study of glioma-infiltrating T cells after dendritic cell vaccination. Generated by immunoSEQ multiplex PCR, the TCRdb table keeps only in-frame clones and is missing some. The sample yields roughly 100,000 clones, roughly 79% seen once. Specimen: blood, collected before dendritic cell vaccination. These receptor sequences come from a human donor with glioblastoma.

The V gene is TRBV5-1, the J gene TRBJ1-4; TRBD1 matches at 8 bases. This CDR3 comprises 14 residues. Germline V gene data show CDR1 as SGHRS and CDR2 as YFSETQ. The trim removed 4 bases at V and 7 bases at J, leaving 6 bases unmatched. The CDR3 DNA reads as TGCGCCAGCAGCCCAGGGGGCGCGGGTGAAAAACTGTTTTTT. It codes for CASSPGGAGEKLFF.

This sequence joins TRBV4-1 and TRBJ2-3; TRBD2 agrees at 8 bases. Losses at the gene ends were 0 bases for V and 4 bases for J; bases not matched to a gene: 6. Germline values: CDR1 MGHRA, CDR2 YSYEKL. The CDR3 spans 16 residues. The DNA for the CDR3 is TGCGCCAGCAGCCAAGAGCCTAGCGGGCTCCCAGATACGCAGTATTTT. Protein sequence: CASSQEPSGLPDTQYF.

The chain carries TRBV9 and TRBJ1-3; 8 positions agree with TRBD1. The germline V gene has CDR1 SGDLS and CDR2 YYNGEE. V lost 0 bases, J lost 0 bases, and 14 bases stayed unmatched. CDR3 length equals 20 residues. CDR3 DNA: TGTGCCAGCAGCGTAGAGTTAGGGGGACAGGCCGAGAGCTCTGGAAACACCATATATTTT. It yields the protein CASSVELGGQAESSGNTIYF.

The V call is TRBV6-6, the J call TRBJ1-1; 9 bases are shared with TRBD1. The V segment lost 2 bases and the J segment 4 bases; nucleotides outside the gene matches: 2. The germline V gene encodes CDR1 MNHNY and CDR2 SVGAGI (reference sequence). The CDR3 is made up of 14 amino acids. The CDR3 sequence: CASSYPTGGTEAFF. The CDR3 region has the DNA TGTGCCAGCAGTTACCCGACAGGGGGCACTGAAGCTTTCTTT.

This clone appeared once. The chain employs TRBV5-1 and TRBJ2-7, with a weak D call TRBD1 (5 bases). The CDR3 totals 15 residues. V lost 0 bases and J 2 bases, leaving 12 bases between the germline ends. Per germline, CDR1 SGHRS and CDR2 YFSETQ. CDR3 DNA: TGCGCCAGCAGCTTGGCGGCAGGGATCACCTACGAGCAGTACTTC. This gives the protein CASSLAAGITYEQYF. The entire variable domain, with the rest obtained from reference TRBV5-1 and TRBJ2-7, is as follows: KAGVTQTPRYLIKTRGQQVTLSCSPISGHRSVSWYQQTPGQGLQFLFEYFSETQRNKGNFPGRFSGRQFSNSRSEMNVSTLELGDSALYLCASSLAAGITYEQYFGPGTRLTVT.

The genes are TRBV7-9 and TRBJ1-2; possibly TRBD1 for D (5 bases). This CDR3 contains 14 residues. Trimming pared 0 bases from V and 0 bases from J, leaving 5 bases between. CDR1 and CDR2 from the germline V gene are SEHNR and FQNEAQ (reference sequence). CDR3 DNA sequence: TGTGCCAGCAGCTTAGCGACAGCTAACTATGGCTACACCTTC. It specifies CASSLATANYGYTF.

The chain recombines TRBV18 with TRBJ2-2; 8 bases are shared with TRBD1. Germline values: CDR1 KGHSH, CDR2 LQKENI. The V segment lost 0 bases and the J segment 5 bases; nucleotides outside the gene matches: 2. CDR3 size: 15 residues. The CDR3 DNA sequence: TGTGCCAGCTCACCACCTCAGGGGGCAACCGGGGAGCTGTTTTTT. As protein: CASSPPQGATGELFF.

The chain employs TRBV13 and TRBJ2-1; D is unclear. CDR3 size: 16 residues. Germline V lookup: CDR1 PRHDT, CDR2 FYEKMQ (reference sequence). Trimming shortened V by 4 bases and J by 1 base, and 14 bases separated the two germline ends. CDR3 nucleotides: TGTGCCAGCAGCTCCAAGAGCTATCTTTCCTACAATGAGCAGTTCTTC. Translation gives CASSSKSYLSYNEQFF.

This sequence joins TRBV5-1 and TRBJ2-7; D is unresolved. Trimming stripped 1 base from V and 0 bases from J, with 5 bases between. CDR1 and CDR2 from the germline V gene are SGHRS and YFSETQ. The CDR3 totals 13 residues. The CDR3 DNA reads TGCGCCAGCAGCTTGCAGGTCTCCTACGAGCAGTACTTC. As protein: CASSLQVSYEQYF. Full variable domain (outside the CDR3, taken from reference TRBV5-1 and TRBJ2-7): KAGVTQTPRYLIKTRGQQVTLSCSPISGHRSVSWYQQTPGQGLQFLFEYFSETQRNKGNFPGRFSGRQFSNSRSEMNVSTLELGDSALYLCASSLQVSYEQYFGPGTRLTVT.

The gene calls are TRBV10-2 and TRBJ2-5; the D is unclear. V shed 0 bases and J shed 5 bases, with 13 bases lying between them. The CDR3 is made up of 15 amino acids. Per germline, CDR1 WSHSY and CDR2 SAAADI. CDR3 amino acids: CASSESLVLPETQYF. CDR3 DNA: TGCGCCAGCAGTGAGTCGCTAGTCCTTCCGGAGACCCAGTACTTC.

This chain joins TRBV6-4 and TRBJ1-3, with TRBD1 as a possible D gene (6 bases). CDR1 and CDR2 (germline): MRHNA, SNTAGT. V was trimmed by 11 bases and J by 10 bases, leaving 15 bases between them. This CDR3 is built from 11 residues. The CDR3, as DNA: TGTGCCTACAGGGAAGGGGAAACCATATATTTT. Translating gives CAYREGETIYF.

The V and J genes are TRBV4-1 and TRBJ2-7; 8 positions match TRBD1. With V trimmed by 2 bases and J by 7 bases, 4 bases remained unmatched. Per the germline V gene, CDR1 is MGHRA and CDR2 is YSYEKL. The CDR3 has 13 residues. The CDR3: CASSQQGAVEQYF. In DNA form, the CDR3 reads TGCGCCAGCAGCCAACAGGGGGCGGTTGAGCAGTACTTC.

The chain employs TRBV5-1 and TRBJ2-5; 7 bases are shared with TRBD1. There are 15 residues in the CDR3. CDR1 is SGHRS and CDR2 is YFSETQ in the germline V gene. The J segment lost 5 bases and the V segment lost 0 bases, leaving 7 bases of the junction unmatched. The CDR3 nucleotides are TGCGCCAGCAGCTTGGAGACAGGGCTGGAGGAGACCCAGTACTTC. Translating it yields CASSLETGLEETQYF.

This rearrangement joins TRBV6-5 to TRBJ1-1; 11 bases match TRBD1. Germline-derived CDR1 and CDR2 are MNHEY and SVGAGI. Trimming cost V 2 bases and J 4 bases; bases outside gene matches: 6. The CDR3 has 16 amino acids. CDR3 DNA: TGTGCCAGCAGTTACCCCTTGGGACAGGGGGGCACTGAAGCTTTCTTT. Amino acids: CASSYPLGQGGTEAFF.

The chain has TRBV28 and TRBJ2-1, with 11 bases lining up with TRBD2. This CDR3 spans 15 amino acids. Per germline, CDR1 MDHEN and CDR2 SYDVKM. The V gene end was trimmed by 6 bases and the J gene end by 4 bases; junction bases not matched to a gene: 5. The CDR3 DNA follows: TGTGCCAGCAGGTCGGGACTAGCGGATTACAATGAGCAGTTCTTC. As protein: CASRSGLADYNEQFF.

The chain has TRBV5-1 and TRBJ1-1, with D possibly matching TRBD1 (5 bases). V lost 5 bases and J lost 1, with 12 bases in between. The CDR3 contains 14 residues. Germline V gene data show CDR1 as SGHRS and CDR2 as YFSETQ. CDR3 loop: CASRALTANTEAFF. In DNA, the CDR3 is TGCGCCAGCAGGGCACTGACAGCGAACACTGAAGCTTTCTTT.

The chain couples TRBV10-2 to TRBJ2-7; weak D call: TRBD1 (5 bases). The V end lost 3 bases, the J end lost 0 bases, and 15 bases lay between the germline ends. The germline gives CDR1 WSHSY, CDR2 SAAADI. The CDR3 loop spans 16 amino acids. The CDR3 here is CASSDAGAGDSYEQYF. In nucleotides, the CDR3 is TGCGCCAGCAGTGACGCTGGGGCAGGAGACTCCTACGAGCAGTACTTC.

This clone was seen only a few times. The CDR3 protein is CASSLDAGQNIQYF. CDR3 coding DNA: TGCGCCAGCAGCTTGGATGCAGGTCAAAACATTCAGTACTTC. This sequence joins TRBV5-1 and TRBJ2-4, with D uncertain. The CDR3 spans 14 residues. The germline V and J ends were trimmed by 0 bases and 5 bases, with 9 bases remaining between them. Germline lookup yields CDR1 SGHRS and CDR2 YFSETQ.

This clone was recorded only once. The genes are TRBV19 and TRBJ1-5; D possibly corresponds to TRBD1 (5 bases). Trimming left V 2 bases short and J 0 bases short, with 8 bases between. This CDR3 is 15 amino acids long. CDR1 and CDR2 (germline): LNHDA, SQIVND (reference sequence). The CDR3: CASSITRDSNQPQHF. Written as DNA, the CDR3 is TGTGCCAGTAGTATAACCAGGGATAGCAATCAGCCCCAGCATTTT.

Notes on this clone: At the DNA level, this CDR3 is encoded by other sequences in the same sample as well. The rearrangement uses TRBV5-1 and TRBJ2-2, with 8 bases identical to TRBD1. The germline gives CDR1 SGHRS, CDR2 YFSETQ. This CDR3 contains 16 residues. V shed 3 bases and J 2 bases; nucleotides not matched to a gene: 6. The CDR3 DNA is TGCGCCAGCAGCTCGACCGGGACAGGTAACACCGGGGAGCTGTTTTTT. Protein product: CASSSTGTGNTGELFF.

The CDR3 DNA sequence: TGCAGCGGGACTAGCGTACAGGGGGATACGCAGTATTTT. Translation: CSGTSVQGDTQYF. The rearrangement joins TRBV29-1 to TRBJ2-3, with 9 bases that match TRBD2. This CDR3 is built from 13 residues. CDR1 is SQVTM, CDR2 ANQGSEA, per germline. Trimming removed 7 bases from V and 6 bases from J; junction bases left unmatched: 8.

This clone was counted between two and nine times. V usage is TRBV11-3 and J usage is TRBJ2-5; D may be TRBD1 (5 bases). The germline V and J ends were trimmed by 8 bases and 1 base, with 8 bases remaining between them. Germline values: CDR1 SGHNT, CDR2 YENEEA. This CDR3 region has 12 residues. CDR3 in amino acids: CASGASQETQYF. The CDR3 coding sequence is TGTGCCAGCGGGGCCAGCCAAGAGACCCAGTACTTC.

This clone has just one count. The chain joins TRBV5-1 to TRBJ1-6; D is possibly TRBD1 (6 bases). The V end was cut by 4 bases, the J end by 7 bases, with 15 bases between. This CDR3 is 15 amino acids long. Germline V gene lookup returns CDR1 SGHRS and CDR2 YFSETQ. This CDR3 is CASSPGRQGNSPLHF. The CDR3 coding sequence is TGCGCCAGCAGCCCCGGACGCCAGGGGAATTCACCCCTCCACTTT.

The chain's CDR3 is CASSLPPLNEKLFF. CDR3 nucleotide sequence: TGTGCCAGCAGCTTACCCCCCCTCAATGAAAAACTGTTTTTT. This chain joins TRBV7-2 and TRBJ1-4; no reliable D call. Germline lookup yields CDR1 SGHTA and CDR2 FQGNSA. Trimming removed 2 bases from V and 5 bases from J, with 9 bases in between. CDR3 length: 14 residues.

J is TRBJ2-7 and V is TRBV7-8; D possibly corresponds to TRBD1 (5 bases). The germline CDR1 and CDR2 sequences are SGHVS and FQNEAQ. The CDR3 extends over 14 amino acids. V shed 5 bases and J shed 1 base, with 12 bases lying between them. Here the CDR3 reads CASSRIDRSYEQYF. The CDR3 bases are TGTGCCAGCAGCCGAATCGACAGATCCTACGAGCAGTACTTC.

The rearrangement joins TRBV25-1 to TRBJ1-2, with 12 bases that match TRBD1. Germline V gene sequence: CDR1 MGHDK, CDR2 SYGVNS. The CDR3 contains 16 residues. V shed 4 bases and J 7 bases; nucleotides not matched to a gene: 10. The CDR3 coding sequence is TGTGCCAGCAGTGCGGCCCCGGGACAGGGGGCAGGTGGCTACACCTTC. This translates into CASSAAPGQGAGGYTF.

The chain combines TRBV19 with TRBJ1-4; TRBD1 aligns across 8 bases. The CDR3 consists of 15 residues. The germline V gene encodes CDR1 LNHDA and CDR2 SQIVND (reference sequence). The ends lost 10 bases at V and 2 bases at J; junction bases unmatched: 9. DNA for the CDR3: TGTGCCACTCGGGACAGGACGACTACTAATGAAAAACTGTTTTTT. Amino acid sequence: CATRDRTTTNEKLFF.

The V call is TRBV7-8, the J call TRBJ1-1; no clear D. This CDR3 region has 17 residues. V lost 7 bases and J lost 4, with 25 bases in between. Per germline, CDR1 SGHVS and CDR2 FQNEAQ. The CDR3, as DNA: TGTGCCAGCACCCTTAGGAGATTTCGAGGTGGCGGCACTGAAGCTTTCTTT. Its translation: CASTLRRFRGGGTEAFF.

The chain joins TRBV4-3 to TRBJ2-7; 11 bases line up with TRBD1. The CDR3 is made up of 16 amino acids. Germline V CDR1 and CDR2: LGHNA, YSLEER. V lost 0 bases, J lost 3 bases, and 4 bases stayed unmatched. The CDR3 spells CASSQEGTGGFYEQYF. Here the CDR3 DNA reads TGCGCCAGCAGCCAAGAGGGGACAGGGGGATTCTACGAGCAGTACTTC.

The rearrangement joins TRBV29-1 to TRBJ1-2; tentatively, D is TRBD1 (6 bases). V lost 4 bases, J lost 4 bases, and 13 bases lay in between. This CDR3 is built from 13 residues. The germline V gene has CDR1 SQVTM and CDR2 ANQGSEA. CDR3 amino acids: CSVVGLTGYGYTF. The CDR3 DNA sequence: TGCAGCGTTGTAGGGTTGACAGGCTATGGCTACACCTTC. The entire variable domain, with the rest obtained from reference TRBV29-1 and TRBJ1-2, is as follows: SAVISQKPSRDICQRGTSLTIQCQVDSQVTMMFWYRQQPGQSLTLIATANQGSEATYESGFVIDKFPISRPNLTFSTLTVSNMSPEDSSIYLCSVVGLTGYGYTFGSGTRLTVV.

The chain combines TRBV13 with TRBJ2-4; D perhaps matches TRBD2 (5 bases). CDR3 length equals 14 residues. CDR1 is PRHDT and CDR2 is FYEKMQ in the germline V gene (reference sequence). Trimming took off 0 bases at V and 10 bases at J, with 13 bases between the two ends. The CDR3 sequence is CASSLGAAPGIQYF. The CDR3, as DNA: TGTGCCAGCAGCTTAGGAGCGGCCCCGGGGATTCAGTACTTC. The full variable domain, rest sourced from reference TRBV13 and TRBJ2-4, is AAGVIQSPRHLIKEKRETATLKCYPIPRHDTVYWYQQGPGQDPQFLISFYEKMQSDKGSIPDRFSAQQFSDYHSELNMSSLELGDSALYFCASSLGAAPGIQYFGAGTRLSVL.